This T cell receptor (beta chain) was captured in a study of shared clonotypes between healthy human individuals. Profiling relied on immunoSEQ multiplex PCR, and the TCRdb table lists in-frame clones only, not all of them. The sample includes approximately 1.9 million clones, about 93% seen only once; the top ten take under 2%. Naivety among CD8 cells was defined by CD45RO negativity and positive CCR7 selection, thereby excluding terminally differentiated effector memory CD45RA+ cells. Germline loops: CDR1 LGHNA, CDR2 YNFKEQ. V lost 0 bases and J lost 4, with 11 bases in between. The CDR3 extends over 15 amino acids.

The V call is TRBV4-2, the J call TRBJ2-3, with D unresolved. Source material: naive CD8+ T cells from PBMCs. This TCR derives from a young man in good health. Some clones in this sample may be carry-over from other donors' samples. The CDR3 loop reads CASSQDKGMPDTQYF. The CDR3 region has the DNA TGTGCCAGCAGCCAAGATAAGGGTATGCCAGATACGCAGTATTTT.